The source of this T cell receptor beta chain is a study of shared clonotypes between healthy human individuals. Findings of the study overall: Richness estimates generally favored naive over memory subsets.

Naive CD8 cells, CD45RO-negative and positively selected for CCR7, excluded terminally differentiated effector memory CD45RA+ cells. Deep was the level used in running the assay. Measured with immunoSEQ multiplex PCR; TCRdb has only the in-frame clones, and not every one. The sample includes over 2,000,000 clones, roughly 95% of them seen just once. This CDR3 is built from 15 residues. V gave up 4 bases and J gave up 1 base, with 12 bases separating them. Germline-derived CDR1 and CDR2 are LGHNA and YSLEER. On this clone itself: Its antigen remains unidentified.

Sequencing was carried out using naive CD8+ T cells from PBMCs. The gene calls are TRBV4-3 and TRBJ2-3; D ambiguous. The source is a young man in good health. Some clones in this sample may be carry-over from other donors' samples. Written as DNA, the CDR3 is TGCGCCAGCAGCCCCAGCACAATAGGCACAGATACGCAGTATTTT. Encoded protein: CASSPSTIGTDTQYF.